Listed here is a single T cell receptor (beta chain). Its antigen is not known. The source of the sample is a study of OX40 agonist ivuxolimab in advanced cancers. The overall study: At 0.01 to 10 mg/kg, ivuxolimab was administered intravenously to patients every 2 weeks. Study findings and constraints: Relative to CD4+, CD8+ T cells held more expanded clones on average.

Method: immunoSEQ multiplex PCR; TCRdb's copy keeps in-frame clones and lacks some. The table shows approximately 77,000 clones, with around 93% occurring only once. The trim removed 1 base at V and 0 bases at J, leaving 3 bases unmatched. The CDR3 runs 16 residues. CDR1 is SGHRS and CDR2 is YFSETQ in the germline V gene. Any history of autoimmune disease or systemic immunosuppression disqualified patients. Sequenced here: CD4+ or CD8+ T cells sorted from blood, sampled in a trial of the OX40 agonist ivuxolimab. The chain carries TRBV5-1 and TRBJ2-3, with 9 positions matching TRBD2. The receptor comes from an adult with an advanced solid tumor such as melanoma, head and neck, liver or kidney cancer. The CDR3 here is CASSLRGRASTDTQYF. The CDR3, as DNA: TGCGCCAGCAGCTTGCGCGGGAGGGCGAGCACAGATACGCAGTATTTT.